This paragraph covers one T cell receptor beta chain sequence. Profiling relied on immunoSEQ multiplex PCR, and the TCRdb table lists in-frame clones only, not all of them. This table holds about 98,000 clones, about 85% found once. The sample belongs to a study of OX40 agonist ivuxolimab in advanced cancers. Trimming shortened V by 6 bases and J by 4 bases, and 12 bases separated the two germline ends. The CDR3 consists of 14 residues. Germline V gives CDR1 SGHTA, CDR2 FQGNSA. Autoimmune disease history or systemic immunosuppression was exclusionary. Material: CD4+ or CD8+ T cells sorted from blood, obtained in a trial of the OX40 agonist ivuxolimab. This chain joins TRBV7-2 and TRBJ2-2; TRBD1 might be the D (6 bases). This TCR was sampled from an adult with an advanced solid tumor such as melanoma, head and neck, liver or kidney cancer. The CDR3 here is CASRRTGITGELFF. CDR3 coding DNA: TGTGCCAGCAGACGAACAGGGATCACCGGGGAGCTGTTTTTT.